This T cell receptor beta chain was sequenced in a study of shared clonotypes between healthy human individuals. The assay ran at deep level. Produced via immunoSEQ multiplex PCR; TCRdb's table is partial and in-frame only. The sample contains about 530,000 clones, 90% to 96% of which appear only once. This clone was counted a few times. Antigen unknown. Study observations and caveats: On the whole, naive subsets had larger estimated richness than memory subsets had. The generation probabilities recorded for non-shared clonotypes fell below those of clonotypes shared by all four donors. The expectation was that sequencing depth would affect clonotype sharing among donors.

Trimming left V 7 bases short and J 4 bases short, with 14 bases between. The V gene's germline CDR1 is SNHLY and CDR2 FYNNEI. The CDR3 has 14 residues. The chain couples TRBV2 to TRBJ1-5; D not certain. Material for sequencing was naive CD4+ T cells sorted from blood. Sample subset: CD45RA+ positively selected. This receptor was taken from a woman in her twenties or thirties in good health. For the CDR3, the DNA is TGTGCCAGCAATCAGAGGGCAGTTAATCAGCCCCAGCATTTT. It encodes CASNQRAVNQPQHF.